Presented here are 8 T cell receptor beta chains from one specimen sequenced in a study of blood T cell repertoires in COVID-19. TCRdb's table, derived via immunoSEQ multiplex PCR, lists solely in-frame clones and lacks some. Of roughly 380,000 clones in the sample, over 75% were seen once. Sequencing was carried out using peripheral blood. Source of these receptors: a woman aged 40-49 years with COVID-19, enrolled during active disease.

This clone was observed a single time. The chain is built from TRBV27 and TRBJ2-2, with D possibly being TRBD2 (6 bases). Germline values: CDR1 MNHEY, CDR2 SMNVEV (reference sequence). V lost 5 bases to trimming and J lost 8 bases, with 9 bases between them. The CDR3 loop spans 12 amino acids. The CDR3, as DNA: TGTGCCAGCAGTCCCGGGGGTGGGGAGCTGTTTTTT. This sequence encodes CASSPGGGELFF.

This clone was seen only once. This chain uses TRBV6-2 or TRBV6-3 with TRBJ2-1; 7 nucleotides agree with TRBD2. The CDR3 extends over 15 amino acids. Germline lookup yields CDR1 MNHEY and CDR2 SVGEGT. The J segment lost 0 bases and the V segment lost 4 bases, leaving 3 bases of the junction unmatched. CDR3 loop: CASSLAGVSYNEQFF. For the CDR3, the DNA is TGTGCCAGCAGTTTGGCGGGGGTCTCCTACAATGAGCAGTTCTTC.

This chain joins TRBV6-5 and TRBJ2-7; D not resolved. Germline assignment: CDR1 MNHEY and CDR2 SVGAGI. V gave up 5 bases and J gave up 0 bases, with 8 bases separating them. This CDR3 comprises 13 residues. CDR3 loop: CASSTRGSYEQYF. CDR3 DNA sequence: TGTGCCAGCAGTACTCGAGGCTCCTACGAGCAGTACTTC.

The V call is TRBV2, the J call TRBJ1-5; a possible D gene is TRBD1 (6 bases). The CDR3 covers 15 residues. V shed 4 bases and J shed 7 bases, with 17 bases lying between them. In germline, CDR1 is SNHLY, CDR2 FYNNEI. CDR3 region: CASSGPGTTIQPQHF. CDR3 sequence (DNA): TGTGCCAGCAGTGGCCCCGGGACAACGATCCAGCCCCAGCATTTT.

The rearrangement uses TRBV11-2 and TRBJ2-7; 9 positions agree with TRBD2. CDR3 size: 15 residues. V gave up 6 bases and J gave up 7 bases; unmatched junction bases: 13. CDR1 is SGHAT and CDR2 is FQNNGV in the germline V gene. The CDR3 DNA follows: TGTGCCAGCAGAAATCCGGGACTAGCAAACCGAGAGCAGTACTTC. It specifies CASRNPGLANREQYF.

Here the CDR3 reads CASGLTVGAGNEKLFF. The CDR3 region has the DNA TGTGCTAGTGGTTTGACGGTAGGGGCAGGCAATGAAAAACTGTTTTTT. The genes are TRBV12-5 and TRBJ1-4, with D possibly matching TRBD1 (5 bases). V was shortened by 2 bases and J by 5 bases, with 15 bases between the two germline ends. Per germline, CDR1 LGHNT and CDR2 FRNRAP. The CDR3 spans 16 residues.

This clone was found once. The DNA is omitted, as the CDR3 cannot be located on it reliably, and the CDR3 follows TCRdb's listing. This rearrangement joins TRBV21-1 to TRBJ2-2; the table gives TRBD1 as D, unverified against the DNA. TRBV21-1 has pseudogene status. The CDR3 adds up to 24 amino acids, both ends counted. The CDR3: CASSTPPQGPVGTGALKNTGELFF.

This clone was detected only once. The V gene is TRBV28, the J gene TRBJ1-1; maybe TRBD1 (5 bases). V lost 7 bases and J 5 bases, leaving 17 bases between the germline ends. This CDR3 spans 14 amino acids. The germline gives CDR1 MDHEN, CDR2 SYDVKM. The CDR3 protein is CASTRAGGFTEAFF. The CDR3 bases are TGTGCCAGCACCCGGGCGGGGGGATTTACTGAAGCTTTCTTT.